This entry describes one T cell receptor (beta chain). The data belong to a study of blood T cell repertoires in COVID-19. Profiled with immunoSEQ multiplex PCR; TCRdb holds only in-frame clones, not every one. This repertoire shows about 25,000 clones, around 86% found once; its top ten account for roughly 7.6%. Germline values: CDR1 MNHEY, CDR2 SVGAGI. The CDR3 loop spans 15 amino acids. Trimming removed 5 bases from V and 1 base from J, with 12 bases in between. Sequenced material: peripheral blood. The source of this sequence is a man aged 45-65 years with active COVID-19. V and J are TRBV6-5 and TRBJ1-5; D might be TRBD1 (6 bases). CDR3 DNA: TGTGCCAGCAGTACAGGGTCTAGGAGCAATCAGCCCCAGCATTTT. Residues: CASSTGSRSNQPQHF.